This TCR beta chain was found in a study of tumor T cells in aggressive B-cell lymphoma. From germline, CDR1 is SGDLS and CDR2 YYNGEE. The CDR3 covers 16 residues. V was pared by 0 bases and J by 7 bases, with 20 bases between. Using immunoSEQ multiplex PCR, the repertoire was profiled, and TCRdb retains in-frame clones only, with some absent. Altogether about 1,700 clones are present, approximately 93% being singletons, with the ten largest covering around 8.2%. The TCR was taken from an adult with diffuse large B cell lymphoma. Some clones in this sample may be carry-over from other donors' samples. This chain connects TRBV9 to TRBJ2-7, with D hard to call. The sample comprised tumor tissue. The DNA for the CDR3 is TGTGCCAGCAGCGTAGCCCCAGAGCCAGGCGCTGGGGAGCAGTACTTC. The encoded protein is CASSVAPEPGAGEQYF.